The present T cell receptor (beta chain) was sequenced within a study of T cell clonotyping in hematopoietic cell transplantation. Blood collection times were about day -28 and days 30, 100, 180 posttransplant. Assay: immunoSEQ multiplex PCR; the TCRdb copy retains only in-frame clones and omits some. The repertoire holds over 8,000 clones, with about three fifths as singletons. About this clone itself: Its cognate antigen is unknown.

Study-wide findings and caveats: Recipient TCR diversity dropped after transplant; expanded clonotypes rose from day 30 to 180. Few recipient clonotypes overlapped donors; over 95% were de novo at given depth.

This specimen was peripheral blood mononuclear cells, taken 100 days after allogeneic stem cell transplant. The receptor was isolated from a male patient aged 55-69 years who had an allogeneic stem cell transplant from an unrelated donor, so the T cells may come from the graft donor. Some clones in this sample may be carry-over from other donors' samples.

CDR3 nucleotide sequence: TGTGCCAGCAGCTTAGGGACCTCTCGGACGGGAGAGACCCAGTACTTC. Translating it yields CASSLGTSRTGETQYF. This sequence joins TRBV7-3 and TRBJ2-5, with D tentatively TRBD1 or TRBD2 (5 bases each). CDR3 length: 16 residues. The germline V gene encodes CDR1 SGHTA and CDR2 FQGTGA. V dropped 2 bases and J dropped 4 bases, with 17 bases sitting between them.